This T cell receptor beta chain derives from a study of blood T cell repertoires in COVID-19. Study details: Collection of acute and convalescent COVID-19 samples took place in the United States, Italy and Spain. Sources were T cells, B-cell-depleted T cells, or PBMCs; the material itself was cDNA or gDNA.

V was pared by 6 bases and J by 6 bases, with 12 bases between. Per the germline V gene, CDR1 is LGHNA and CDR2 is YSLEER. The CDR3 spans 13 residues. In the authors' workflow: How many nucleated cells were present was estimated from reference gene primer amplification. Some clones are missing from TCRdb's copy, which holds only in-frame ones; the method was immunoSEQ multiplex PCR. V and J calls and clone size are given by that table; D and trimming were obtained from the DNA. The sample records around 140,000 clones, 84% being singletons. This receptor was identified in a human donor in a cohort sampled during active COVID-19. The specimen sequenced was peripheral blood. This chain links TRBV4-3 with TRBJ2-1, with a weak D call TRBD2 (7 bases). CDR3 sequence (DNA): TGCGCCAGCAGGCCAAGGGGGGGCAATGAGCAGTTCTTC. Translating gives CASRPRGGNEQFF.